The 29 T cell receptor beta chains in this list originate from one sample, sequenced in a study of OX40 agonist ivuxolimab in advanced cancers. Profiled with immunoSEQ multiplex PCR; TCRdb holds only in-frame clones, not every one. The sample lists 60,000 or so clones; 87% were seen once. The starting material was CD4+ or CD8+ T cells sorted from blood, obtained in a trial of the OX40 agonist ivuxolimab. Source of these receptors: an adult with an advanced solid tumor such as melanoma, head and neck, liver or kidney cancer.

The V gene is TRBV28, the J gene TRBJ1-5; no clear D. CDR1 MDHEN and CDR2 SYDVKM come from the germline V gene. This CDR3 comprises 15 residues. Trimming left V 5 bases short and J 1 base short, with 12 bases between. This chain's CDR3 is CASSPIRRSNQPQHF. CDR3 DNA: TGTGCCAGCAGTCCTATACGGCGAAGCAATCAGCCCCAGCATTTT.

The V gene is TRBV2, the J gene TRBJ1-5; D is unclear. The CDR3 is 15 residues long. V lost 7 bases and J 0 bases, leaving 13 bases between the germline ends. Germline CDR1 and CDR2: SNHLY and FYNNEI. This CDR3 is CASTRNGFSNQPQHF. CDR3 DNA: TGTGCCAGCACCCGAAACGGATTTAGCAATCAGCCCCAGCATTTT.

The chain uses TRBV6-4 and TRBJ2-3; 11 bases fit TRBD1. Germline CDR1 reads MRHNA; CDR2 reads SNTAGT. This CDR3 contains 15 residues. The trim removed 8 bases at V and 5 bases at J, leaving 9 bases unmatched. In nucleotides, the CDR3 is TGTGCCAGCGCCGGACAGGGGGCGGCGGGAGATACGCAGTATTTT. It specifies CASAGQGAAGDTQYF.

The J gene is TRBJ1-5, the V gene TRBV7-9; 7 bases are a match to TRBD1. CDR3 size: 15 residues. The germline CDR1 and CDR2 sequences are SEHNR and FQNEAQ (reference sequence). The junction had 8 bases not matched to a gene; V was cut back by 5 bases and J by 4 bases. This CDR3 reads CASSRGDRSNQPQHF. The CDR3 DNA reads as TGTGCCAGCAGCCGAGGGGACAGATCTAATCAGCCCCAGCATTTT.

V usage is TRBV21-1 and J usage is TRBJ2-7; TRBD2, the D gene given by the table, was not confirmed from the DNA. TRBV21-1 is a pseudogene segment. The CDR3 contains 15 residues. The CDR3 region has the DNA TGTGCCAGCAGCTCGTCCGCTGACTCGGCTTACGAGCAGTACTTC. This gives the protein CASSSSADSAYEQYF.

The table lists this clone with a count of one. The chain uses TRBV5-1 and TRBJ1-2; TRBD1 agrees at 8 bases. There are 14 residues in the CDR3. The germline V gene encodes CDR1 SGHRS and CDR2 YFSETQ. V was pared by 4 bases and J by 6 bases, with 8 bases of the junction left unmatched. Here the CDR3 DNA reads TGCGCCAGCAGCGCCCCAGAACAGGGGGATGGCTACACCTTC. Translated: CASSAPEQGDGYTF.

The V and J genes are TRBV27 and TRBJ1-2; 11 bases are a match to TRBD1. The germline V gene has CDR1 MNHEY and CDR2 SMNVEV (reference sequence). The junction had 3 bases not matched to a gene; V was cut back by 2 bases and J by 4 bases. The CDR3 has 15 amino acids. CDR3 nucleotides: TGTGCCAGCAGTTTAAAGGACAGGGGGCTCTATGGCTACACCTTC. Its translation is CASSLKDRGLYGYTF.

This rearrangement joins TRBV5-1 to TRBJ2-5; 7 bases fit TRBD1. The V gene's germline CDR1 is SGHRS and CDR2 YFSETQ. Germline trimming cut 4 bases from V and 5 bases from J; bases unmatched to any gene: 5. CDR3 size: 13 residues. The CDR3, as DNA: TGCGCCAGCAGCCTAGGGGGCCGTGAGACCCAGTACTTC. It codes for CASSLGGRETQYF.

This sequence joins TRBV6-4 and TRBJ1-4, with D possibly matching TRBD1 (6 bases). CDR1 and CDR2 from the germline V gene are MRHNA and SNTAGT. The CDR3 has 16 residues. Deletions cut 2 bases from V and 7 bases from J, with 17 bases between. Here the CDR3 reads CASSDHSRDRPEKLFF. Here the CDR3 DNA reads TGTGCCAGCAGTGACCACAGCCGAGACAGGCCTGAAAAACTGTTTTTT.

CDR3 in DNA: TGCGCCAGCAGCCAAGAGGACAGACACCTGGGCGAGCAGTACTTC. Translation: CASSQEDRHLGEQYF. V usage is TRBV4-1 and J usage is TRBJ2-7, with a tentative D call TRBD1 (6 bases). Germline CDR1 reads MGHRA; CDR2 reads YSYEKL. Trimming took 0 bases from V and 6 from J, leaving 15 bases between them. The CDR3 is made up of 15 amino acids.

This clone was seen just once. This rearrangement joins TRBV7-3 to TRBJ2-1; no definite D call. CDR3 size: 16 residues. Deletions cut 0 bases from V and 0 bases from J, with 9 bases between. Germline CDR1 reads SGHTA; CDR2 reads FQGTGA. CDR3 protein: CASSLTATSSYNEQFF. DNA of the CDR3: TGTGCCAGCAGCTTAACAGCGACGAGCTCCTACAATGAGCAGTTCTTC. Full variable domain (outside the CDR3, taken from reference TRBV7-3 and TRBJ2-1): GAGVSQTPSNKVTEKGKYVELRCDPISGHTALYWYRQSLGQGPEFLIYFQGTGAADDSGLPNDRFFAVRPEGSVSTLKIQRTERGDSAVYLCASSLTATSSYNEQFFGPGTRLTVL.

This chain uses TRBV2 with TRBJ2-4; 7 bases match TRBD1. The CDR3 has 16 residues. Trimming removed 7 bases from V and 1 base from J; junction bases left unmatched: 10. CDR1 SNHLY and CDR2 FYNNEI come from the germline V gene. The CDR3 is CASTEDRTLAKNIQYF. CDR3 coding DNA: TGTGCCAGCACCGAGGACAGGACCCTGGCCAAAAACATTCAGTACTTC. Drawing the rest from reference TRBV2 and TRBJ2-4, the complete variable domain is EPEVTQTPSHQVTQMGQEVILRCVPISNHLYFYWYRQILGQKVEFLVSFYNNEISEKSEIFDDQFSVERPDGSNFTLKIRSTKLEDSAMYFCASTEDRTLAKNIQYFGAGTRLSVL.

The V gene is TRBV29-1, the J gene TRBJ2-7; D is ambiguous. V gave up 4 bases and J gave up 5 bases, with 12 bases separating them. The CDR3 sequence is 12 residues long. Germline lookup yields CDR1 SQVTM and CDR2 ANQGSEA. CDR3 bases: TGCAGCGTTGTTCTGGGGTTCGACGAGCAGTACTTC. Amino acids: CSVVLGFDEQYF.

This sequence joins TRBV6-5 and TRBJ2-3, with 7 bases lining up with TRBD2. Trimming cost V 2 bases and J 3 bases; bases outside gene matches: 5. Germline loops: CDR1 MNHEY, CDR2 SVGAGI. The CDR3 consists of 15 residues. CDR3 sequence reads: CASSYAGVATDTQYF. The CDR3 bases are TGTGCCAGCAGTTACGCGGGAGTAGCGACAGATACGCAGTATTTT.

J is TRBJ2-1 and V is TRBV11-2; weak D call: TRBD1 (5 bases). Per germline, CDR1 SGHAT and CDR2 FQNNGV. The CDR3 sequence is 14 residues long. V lost 1 base, J lost 7 bases, and 11 bases lay in between. CDR3 in DNA: TGTGCCAGCAGCTTAGCGGCAGGGAAAAATGAGCAGTTCTTC. The encoded protein is CASSLAAGKNEQFF. The entire variable domain, with the rest obtained from reference TRBV11-2 and TRBJ2-1, is as follows: EAGVAQSPRYKIIEKRQSVAFWCNPISGHATLYWYQQILGQGPKLLIQFQNNGVVDDSQLPKDRFSAERLKGVDSTLKIQPAKLEDSAVYLCASSLAAGKNEQFFGPGTRLTVL.

This chain links TRBV7-9 with TRBJ1-4; D unclear. CDR3 length: 15 amino acids. Trimming removed 4 bases at V and 0 bases at J, with 9 bases between. Per the germline V gene, CDR1 is SEHNR and CDR2 is FQNEAQ (reference sequence). The CDR3 spells CASSSRTATNEKLFF. The CDR3, as DNA: TGTGCCAGCAGCTCCCGGACGGCAACTAATGAAAAACTGTTTTTT.

The chain has TRBV5-4 and TRBJ2-3; the D is unclear. Germline CDR1 reads SGHNT; CDR2 reads YYREEE (reference sequence). V gave up 6 bases and J gave up 0 bases, with 20 bases separating them. The CDR3 totals 17 residues. The chain's CDR3 is CASTQEPGSWSTDTQYF. The CDR3 DNA is TGTGCCAGCACCCAGGAGCCAGGTTCTTGGAGCACAGATACGCAGTATTTT. Full variable domain (remainder filled in from reference TRBV5-4 and TRBJ2-3): ETGVTQSPTHLIKTRGQQVTLRCSSQSGHNTVSWYQQALGQGPQFIFQYYREEENGRGNFPPRFSGLQFPNYSSELNVNALELDDSALYLCASTQEPGSWSTDTQYFGPGTRLTVL.

The CDR3 region has the DNA TGTGCCAGCTCACCCAGCGGGAGGCCGGTTGAGCAGTTCTTC. Its translation is CASSPSGRPVEQFF. The chain joins TRBV18 to TRBJ2-1; 9 positions match TRBD2. The CDR3 is made up of 14 amino acids. In germline, CDR1 is KGHSH, CDR2 LQKENI. With V trimmed by 3 bases and J by 9 bases, 6 bases remained unmatched.

This chain uses TRBV9 with TRBJ2-1, with 7 bases lining up with TRBD1. CDR1 is SGDLS, CDR2 YYNGEE, per germline. J lost 6 bases, V lost 0 bases, and 6 bases had no gene match. This CDR3 has 15 residues. The CDR3 nucleotides read TGTGCCAGCAGCGTAGGGCAGGGGGTGATCAATGAGCAGTTCTTC. As protein: CASSVGQGVINEQFF.

This chain links TRBV5-5 with TRBJ1-2, with D unclear. This CDR3 contains 15 residues. CDR1 and CDR2 from the germline V gene are SGHKS and YYEKEE (reference sequence). The V and J ends lost 3 bases and 3 bases respectively, with 15 bases between them. CDR3 in DNA: TGTGCCAGCAGCTCGGTCGAGGGCAAAGACTATGGCTACACCTTC. Residues: CASSSVEGKDYGYTF.

This clone has just one count. CDR3 region: CASRKGDGNEQFF. CDR3 sequence (DNA): TGTGCCAGCAGGAAAGGGGACGGAAATGAGCAGTTCTTC. The V gene is TRBV6-5, the J gene TRBJ2-1; D may be TRBD1 or TRBD2 (5 bases each). V was clipped by 6 bases and J by 7 bases, with 13 bases between them. The length of the CDR3 is 13 residues. Germline V gives CDR1 MNHEY, CDR2 SVGAGI.

The J gene is TRBJ1-6, the V gene TRBV27; D is unresolved. This CDR3 is built from 15 residues. Germline assignment: CDR1 MNHEY and CDR2 SMNVEV (reference sequence). Trimming cost V 3 bases and J 7 bases, with 13 bases left between them. The CDR3 nucleotides read TGTGCCAGCAGTTTGTACATAGGAGGAAATTCACCCCTCCACTTT. Protein product: CASSLYIGGNSPLHF.

This clone was observed a single time. This chain connects TRBV29-1 to TRBJ2-5; 7 bases agree with TRBD1. The V segment lost 0 bases and the J segment 0 bases; nucleotides outside the gene matches: 4. CDR1 is SQVTM and CDR2 is ANQGSEA in the germline V gene. The CDR3 extends over 15 amino acids. CDR3 in DNA: TGCAGCGTTGAAGACGACAGGGCGTACCAAGAGACCCAGTACTTC. It specifies CSVEDDRAYQETQYF.

The rearrangement uses TRBV6-5 and TRBJ1-2, with D possibly being TRBD1 (6 bases). This CDR3 comprises 16 residues. Germline V gives CDR1 MNHEY, CDR2 SVGAGI. V was trimmed by 0 bases and J by 4 bases, leaving 15 bases between them. CDR3 residues: CASSYSFRDTIYGYTF. The CDR3 DNA follows: TGTGCCAGCAGTTACTCGTTCCGGGACACAATCTATGGCTACACCTTC.

The chain joins TRBV11-2 to TRBJ2-1, with a weak D call TRBD1 (5 bases). The CDR3 runs to 15 residues. Germline lookup yields CDR1 SGHAT and CDR2 FQNNGV. The germline V and J ends were trimmed by 5 bases and 1 base, with 12 bases remaining between them. This chain's CDR3 is CASSLGQGSYNEQFF. Written as DNA, the CDR3 is TGTGCCAGCAGCCTGGGGCAGGGATCCTACAATGAGCAGTTCTTC.

This sequence joins TRBV2 and TRBJ1-6; D remains ambiguous. This CDR3 has 15 residues. V dropped 7 bases and J dropped 5 bases, with 15 bases sitting between them. The V gene's germline CDR1 is SNHLY and CDR2 FYNNEI. The CDR3 bases are TGTGCCAGCACCCCCTGGGCTTCCAATAATTCACCCCTCCACTTT. It yields the protein CASTPWASNNSPLHF.

The chain links TRBV7-9 to TRBJ1-5; D may be TRBD1 (6 bases). CDR1 is SEHNR and CDR2 is FQNEAQ in the germline V gene (reference sequence). Trimming cost V 5 bases and J 7 bases, with 18 bases left between them. The CDR3 length is 15 residues. CDR3 in amino acids: CASSRGAGFGQPQHF. CDR3 nucleotide sequence: TGTGCCAGCAGCCGGGGGGCGGGGTTTGGACAGCCCCAGCATTTT. The entire variable domain, with the rest obtained from reference TRBV7-9 and TRBJ1-5, is as follows: DTGVSQNPRHKITKRGQNVTFRCDPISEHNRLYWYRQTLGQGPEFLTYFQNEAQLEKSRLLSDRFSAERPKGSFSTLEIQRTEQGDSAMYLCASSRGAGFGQPQHFGDGTRLSIL.

The CDR3 loop is CASSSPPTSPLHF. The CDR3 coding sequence is TGTGCCAGCAGTTCCCCACCGACTTCACCCCTCCACTTT. The chain is built from TRBV28 and TRBJ1-6, with no clear D. V lost 4 bases and J lost 9, with 10 bases in between. The CDR3 spans 13 residues. Germline V gene lookup returns CDR1 MDHEN and CDR2 SYDVKM.

The genes are TRBV5-6 and TRBJ2-7, with a tentative D call TRBD1 (5 bases). The germline V gene has CDR1 SGHDT and CDR2 YYEEEE. The CDR3 extends over 15 amino acids. Trimming left V 6 bases short and J 3 bases short, with 19 bases between. The CDR3 nucleotides are TGTGCCAGCACCGATCTAGGGGCCTCTATCTACGAGCAGTACTTC. Translating it yields CASTDLGASIYEQYF.